This TCR beta chain appears in the sequencing data of a study of shared clonotypes between healthy human individuals. Broader study findings: Clonotypes which were not shared had lower generation probabilities than clonotypes that all four donors shared.

Remarks on this clone: What it recognizes is unknown.

The V end lost 0 bases, the J end lost 3 bases, and 8 bases lay between the germline ends. The CDR3 extends over 14 amino acids. Evenly divided among several immunoSEQ plates was the genomic DNA of each subset. About 200 ng DNA, about 33,000 T cell genomes, went into each sorted-subset replicate PCR. Assay used: immunoSEQ multiplex PCR; TCRdb lists only in-frame clones, some missing. The sample holds roughly 1,100,000 clones; under 80% are singletons and the top ten take approximately 1.5%. The chain employs TRBV23-1 and TRBJ1-2, with D hard to call. TRBV23-1 has ORF status, its function being uncertain. Sequenced: memory CD4+ T cells sorted from blood. Subset here: CD45RA-negative fraction. The sequence came from a man younger than 35 in good health. CDR3 sequence reads: CASSQSGADYGYTF. Here the CDR3 DNA reads TGCGCCAGCAGTCAATCGGGAGCCGACTATGGCTACACCTTC.